The 19 T cell receptor beta chains listed next were all sequenced from one sample in a study of response to subunit inactivated influenza vaccine. TCRdb reprocessed the RT-PCR reads via MiXCR and lists one record per CDR3 protein. This sample has over 400,000 distinct CDR3 sequences; 9.5% to 13% occur once, and the top ten carry over 9.5%. The material was PBMCs from blood, obtained roughly 45 days after vaccination. These receptors came from a man in his fifties or sixties who received an inactivated influenza vaccine.

This chain connects TRBV3-1 to TRBJ1-2, with a possible D match to TRBD1 (6 bases). The CDR3 has 15 amino acids. Trimming cost V 4 bases and J 4 bases, with 16 bases left between them. Germline CDR1 LGHDT, CDR2 YNNKEL (reference sequence). CDR3 loop: CASSLGSQGIYGYTF. The CDR3 DNA follows: TGTGCCAGCAGCCTAGGATCCCAGGGGATCTATGGCTACACCTTC.

The chain is built from TRBV6-2 or TRBV6-3 and TRBJ2-1, with 9 nucleotides matching TRBD2. Germline CDR1 reads MNHEY; CDR2 reads SVGEGT. The CDR3 totals 17 residues. V shed 6 bases, J shed 0 bases, and the junction held 9 bases outside the gene matches. The CDR3 reads CASSNTSGLRSYNEQFF. The CDR3 DNA follows: TGTGCCAGCAGCAATACTAGCGGGTTACGCTCCTACAATGAGCAGTTCTTC.

The chain recombines TRBV7-8 with TRBJ1-2; no definite D call. Germline V gene sequence: CDR1 SGHVS, CDR2 FQNEAQ. The CDR3 covers 14 residues. Trimming took 2 bases from V and 4 from J, leaving 11 bases between them. This CDR3 reads CASSLSDISYGYTF. CDR3 sequence (DNA): TGTGCCAGCAGCTTATCTGACATCTCCTATGGCTACACCTTC.

This clonotype appeared a few times. This chain links TRBV5-1 with TRBJ1-1; D might be TRBD1 (6 bases). V dropped 4 bases and J dropped 4 bases, with 17 bases sitting between them. Germline loops: CDR1 SGHRS, CDR2 YFSETQ. The CDR3 sequence is 15 residues long. CDR3 loop: CASSMEGGRVTEAFF. CDR3 DNA: TGCGCCAGCAGCATGGAGGGGGGGCGAGTCACTGAAGCTTTCTTT.

This clonotype has ten or more counts. The rearrangement uses TRBV7-9 and TRBJ1-1; 7 bases align to TRBD1. This CDR3 contains 14 residues. Germline V gene lookup returns CDR1 SEHNR and CDR2 FQNEAQ (reference sequence). Losses at the gene ends were 5 bases for V and 4 bases for J; bases not matched to a gene: 7. The CDR3 sequence is CASSPQGGGTEAFF. The CDR3 DNA reads TGTGCCAGCAGCCCCCAGGGGGGAGGCACTGAAGCTTTCTTT.

This clonotype was observed at least ten times. The J gene is TRBJ2-7, the V gene TRBV12-3 or TRBV12-4; tentative D call: TRBD1 (6 bases). Trimming shortened V by 2 bases and J by 6 bases, and 14 bases separated the two germline ends. The CDR3 has 14 residues. The CDR3 loop is CASSLNRDGGEQYF. CDR3 coding DNA: TGTGCCAGCAGTTTAAACAGGGACGGTGGCGAGCAGTACTTC.

This clonotype was detected ten times or more. The genes are TRBV12-3 or TRBV12-4 and TRBJ2-5; tentatively, D is TRBD1 (6 bases). The CDR3 loop spans 15 amino acids. Trimming took 7 bases from V and 4 from J, leaving 19 bases between them. CDR3 loop: CASTRGSGVPETQYF. In DNA, the CDR3 is TGTGCCAGCACCCGAGGTTCAGGGGTACCAGAGACCCAGTACTTC.

V usage is TRBV11-1 and J usage is TRBJ1-3, with unresolved D. The CDR3 has 19 residues. Per the germline V gene, CDR1 is SGHAT and CDR2 is FQDESV (reference sequence). The V and J ends lost 1 base and 0 bases respectively, with 19 bases between them. CDR3 in DNA: TGTGCCAGCAGCTTAGTGGTCGGGATCGGACGCCTCTCTGGAAACACCATATATTTT. It specifies CASSLVVGIGRLSGNTIYF.

This chain links TRBV20-1 with TRBJ2-1; TRBD2 matches at 9 bases. After removal of 6 bases from V and 4 bases from J, the junction contained 7 bases not matched to a gene. CDR1 is DFQATT, CDR2 SNEGSKA, per germline (reference sequence). CDR3 size: 14 residues. DNA of the CDR3: TGCAGTGCGCAACTAGCGGGTTCTTACAATGAGCAGTTCTTC. It specifies CSAQLAGSYNEQFF.

A few counts support this clonotype. This chain links TRBV6-2 or TRBV6-3 with TRBJ2-2, with 10 positions matching TRBD1. Germline assignment: CDR1 MNHEY and CDR2 SVGEGT. The junction had 4 bases not matched to a gene; V was cut back by 5 bases and J by 7 bases. The CDR3 is made up of 14 amino acids. CDR3 region: CASSGQGVGGELFF. In nucleotides, the CDR3 is TGTGCCAGCAGTGGACAGGGGGTCGGCGGGGAGCTGTTTTTT.

The gene calls are TRBV4-1 and TRBJ2-3; D is possibly TRBD2 (6 bases). The V end was cut by 0 bases, the J end by 6 bases, with 10 bases between. The CDR3 loop spans 14 amino acids. Germline assignment: CDR1 MGHRA and CDR2 YSYEKL. CDR3 coding DNA: TGCGCCAGCAGCCAAGAACTAGCTGCCGATACGCAGTATTTT. The encoded protein is CASSQELAADTQYF.

This rearrangement joins TRBV6-5 to TRBJ2-4, with TRBD1 identical over 9 bases. V was pared by 6 bases and J by 9 bases, with 6 bases of the junction left unmatched. CDR1 is MNHEY and CDR2 is SVGAGI in the germline V gene. This CDR3 contains 13 residues. DNA for the CDR3: TGTGCCAGCAGCCTTAGACAGGGGGTCATTCAGTACTTC. Its protein is CASSLRQGVIQYF.

The table lists this clonotype with a few counts. The chain combines TRBV27 with TRBJ2-7; the D gene is possibly TRBD2 (5 bases). The germline CDR1 and CDR2 sequences are MNHEY and SMNVEV (reference sequence). This CDR3 is 13 amino acids long. The V end was cut by 9 bases, the J end by 3 bases, with 15 bases between. In nucleotides, the CDR3 is TGTGCCAGTCAGCGGAGCCGTAACTACGAGCAGTACTTC. Translating it yields CASQRSRNYEQYF.

This clonotype has a handful of counts. The chain combines TRBV20-1 with TRBJ2-2; a possible D gene is TRBD2 (5 bases). The germline V and J ends were trimmed by 6 bases and 6 bases, with 17 bases remaining between them. Germline V gene data show CDR1 as DFQATT and CDR2 as SNEGSKA (reference sequence). The CDR3 consists of 14 residues. CDR3 sequence (DNA): TGCAGTGCGCGTCAAGCGCGGGTGTCCGGGGAGCTGTTTTTT. As protein: CSARQARVSGELFF.

This clonotype was seen ten or more times. This CDR3 is CASSFDKSEAFF. The DNA for the CDR3 is TGTGCCAGCAGTTTTGATAAGAGTGAAGCTTTCTTT. The chain is built from TRBV12-3 or TRBV12-4 and TRBJ1-1; no firm D call. This CDR3 spans 12 amino acids. V was clipped by 3 bases and J by 7 bases, with 9 bases between them.

Remarks on this clonotype: An end of the junction differs from the germline gene, which may be a read error. The chain combines TRBV9 with TRBJ2-6, with D perhaps TRBD2 (5 bases). Per the germline V gene, CDR1 is SGDLS and CDR2 is YYNGEE. The CDR3 contains 16 residues. For the CDR3, the DNA is TGTGCCAGCAGCGCCCATGTGGGATCCGGGGACAACGTCCTGACTTTC. Protein: CASSAHVGSGDNVLTF.

This clonotype showed up just a few times. The CDR3 bases are TGTGCCAGCAGTTTGGGCACGAAGGGTGAGCAGTTCTTC. As protein: CASSLGTKGEQFF. V is TRBV12-3 or TRBV12-4 and J is TRBJ2-1; D unclear. CDR3 length equals 13 residues. The V end lost 3 bases, the J end lost 9 bases, and 12 bases lay between the germline ends.

In its sample, this clonotype was seen many times. The chain uses TRBV6-5 and TRBJ1-2; D is possibly TRBD1 (5 bases). The V end lost 0 bases, the J end lost 5 bases, and 13 bases lay between the germline ends. This CDR3 region has 15 residues. CDR1 and CDR2 from the germline V gene are MNHEY and SVGAGI. CDR3 DNA: TGTGCCAGCAGTTACTCTGGGGACGTTCGGTATGGCTACACCTTC. It codes for CASSYSGDVRYGYTF.

This clonotype showed up just a few times. V gene TRBV24-1 combines with J gene TRBJ1-1; D might be TRBD1 (5 bases). The CDR3 runs 13 residues. The ends were cut back, 2 bases at V and 6 bases at J, with 9 bases in the middle. Per germline, CDR1 KGHDR and CDR2 SFDVKD. CDR3 bases: TGTGCCACCAGTGATTGGGGGGAGGCTGAAGCTTTCTTT. Its translation is CATSDWGEAEAFF.